These 27 T cell receptor beta chains were all obtained from the same sample, sequenced in a study of OX40 agonist ivuxolimab in advanced cancers. Data came from immunoSEQ multiplex PCR; TCRdb stores just in-frame clones and leaves some out. The sample consists of 50,000 to 60,000 clones, about 83% of them appearing once. The sequencing here drew on CD4+ or CD8+ T cells sorted from blood, taken in a trial of the OX40 agonist ivuxolimab. These receptors were obtained from an adult with an advanced solid tumor such as melanoma, head and neck, liver or kidney cancer.

The chain carries TRBV6-1 and TRBJ1-6; 9 nucleotides match TRBD1. The CDR3 extends over 13 amino acids. Germline V gives CDR1 MNHNS, CDR2 SASEGT. J was trimmed by 6 bases and V by 11 bases; bases with no gene match: 5. CDR3 in amino acids: CAVTDRGNSPLHF. As DNA, the CDR3 is TGTGCCGTCACGGACAGGGGTAATTCACCCCTCCACTTT.

The J gene is TRBJ1-2, the V gene TRBV18, with D unresolved. V was shortened by 4 bases and J by 5 bases, with 8 bases between the two germline ends. Germline V gene sequence: CDR1 KGHSH, CDR2 LQKENI. The CDR3 length is 12 residues. DNA of the CDR3: TGTGCCAGCTCACACGGATCTTATGGCTACACCTTC. Translated, it gives CASSHGSYGYTF.

The rearrangement uses TRBV6-1 and TRBJ1-2, with 10 bases that match TRBD1. J lost 4 bases, V lost 2 bases, and 7 bases had no gene match. The CDR3 is 16 amino acids. Germline CDR1 is MNHNS and CDR2 is SASEGT. DNA for the CDR3: TGTGCCAGCAGTGAAAGGGGACAGGGGCCGAGCTATGGCTACACCTTC. This gives the protein CASSERGQGPSYGYTF.

Written as DNA, the CDR3 is TGTGCCAGCAGTGGGTTCTACGAGCAGTACTTC. Protein: CASSGFYEQYF. The chain recombines TRBV14 with TRBJ2-7, with no clear D. Germline lookup yields CDR1 SGHDN and CDR2 FVKESK. The CDR3 length is 11 residues. Deletions cut 6 bases from V and 3 bases from J, with 6 bases between.

The chain links TRBV28 to TRBJ1-1; TRBD1 might be the D (5 bases). Between the trimmed V and J ends, which lost 2 bases and 7 bases, there was a span of 11 bases. Germline CDR1 and CDR2: MDHEN and SYDVKM. The CDR3 is 13 amino acids. CDR3 sequence reads: CASSLGGWGEAFF. DNA for the CDR3: TGTGCCAGCAGTTTAGGGGGGTGGGGTGAAGCTTTCTTT.

The V call is TRBV2, the J call TRBJ2-2; no definite D call. The CDR3 is 14 amino acids. The V end was cut by 4 bases, the J end by 0 bases, with 6 bases between. CDR1 and CDR2 (germline): SNHLY, FYNNEI. DNA for the CDR3: TGTGCCAGCAGTGGGCCTCCGAACACCGGGGAGCTGTTTTTT. This translates into CASSGPPNTGELFF.

The V and J genes are TRBV2 and TRBJ2-4, with TRBD2 as a possible D gene (6 bases). Trimming left V 5 bases short and J 6 bases short, with 17 bases between. This CDR3 contains 15 residues. Germline V gene sequence: CDR1 SNHLY, CDR2 FYNNEI. In DNA form, the CDR3 reads TGTGCCAGCAGTCAGATCACGGGGGTTCGAAACATTCAGTACTTC. This encodes CASSQITGVRNIQYF.

The rearrangement joins TRBV11-2 to TRBJ2-3, with TRBD2 matching over 7 bases. This CDR3 region has 16 residues. Germline V CDR1 and CDR2: SGHAT, FQNNGV. The trim removed 5 bases at V and 0 bases at J, leaving 8 bases unmatched. The CDR3 spells CASSPFGGGSTDTQYF. The CDR3 DNA is TGTGCCAGCAGCCCCTTTGGGGGGGGTAGCACAGATACGCAGTATTTT.

This clone occurred a few times. This sequence joins TRBV28 and TRBJ1-5; TRBD1 is a possible D gene (5 bases). Trimming left V 6 bases short and J 6 bases short, with 18 bases between. The CDR3 consists of 15 residues. Germline V gene lookup returns CDR1 MDHEN and CDR2 SYDVKM. The CDR3 DNA sequence: TGTGCCAGCAGGGGGATGGGTAGGGGAGGTCAGCCCCAGCATTTT. This sequence encodes CASRGMGRGGQPQHF.

The chain is built from TRBV5-4 and TRBJ1-1; TRBD1 is a possible D gene (6 bases). CDR1 is SGHNT and CDR2 is YYREEE in the germline V gene (reference sequence). This CDR3 has 15 residues. Between the trimmed V and J ends, which lost 6 bases and 5 bases, there was a span of 20 bases. CDR3 residues: CASTLGGTKGTEAFF. CDR3 nucleotides: TGTGCCAGCACCCTGGGCGGGACAAAAGGAACTGAAGCTTTCTTT.

This clone has more than one count but fewer than ten. The chain recombines TRBV7-3 with TRBJ1-5, with TRBD1 identical over 8 bases. CDR1 SGHTA and CDR2 FQGTGA come from the germline V gene. There are 17 residues in the CDR3. The J segment lost 0 bases and the V segment lost 7 bases, leaving 11 bases of the junction unmatched. This CDR3 is CASNGTGKSYSNQPQHF. The CDR3 DNA is TGTGCCAGCAATGGGACAGGAAAATCCTATAGCAATCAGCCCCAGCATTTT.

This clone was counted once. The CDR3 DNA sequence: TGTGCCAGCAGCTTAGGAGTCGGGAGGCGGGAAACAGATACGCAGTATTTT. It is translated as CASSLGVGRRETDTQYF. V and J are TRBV11-3 and TRBJ2-3, with 7 nucleotides matching TRBD2. Germline lookup yields CDR1 SGHNT and CDR2 YENEEA. CDR3 size: 17 residues. V shed 1 base, J shed 3 bases, and the junction held 10 bases outside the gene matches.

This chain uses TRBV19 with TRBJ2-3; D is tentatively TRBD1 or TRBD2 (5 bases each). Germline-derived CDR1 and CDR2 are LNHDA and SQIVND (reference sequence). The CDR3 sequence is 13 residues long. The ends were cut back, 7 bases at V and 2 bases at J, with 10 bases in the middle. In DNA form, the CDR3 reads TGTGCCAGTACGGGGACCTACACAGATACGCAGTATTTT. It translates to CASTGTYTDTQYF.

The CDR3 loop reads CASSFGPGTGHYEQYF. The CDR3 nucleotides read TGTGCCAGCAGTTTTGGACCCGGGACAGGGCACTACGAGCAGTACTTC. J is TRBJ2-7 and V is TRBV28, with TRBD1 matching over 9 bases. With 3 bases clipped from V and 3 bases from J, the junction kept 9 bases outside the gene matches. The V gene's germline CDR1 is MDHEN and CDR2 SYDVKM. The CDR3 extends over 16 amino acids.

Concerning this clone itself: This sample includes further DNA sequences coding for the same CDR3. V gene TRBV19 combines with J gene TRBJ2-6; 9 nucleotides agree with TRBD1. Germline loops: CDR1 LNHDA, CDR2 SQIVND (reference sequence). With V trimmed by 6 bases and J by 2 bases, 2 bases remained unmatched. This CDR3 contains 15 residues. The CDR3 sequence is CASRTGGTGANVLTF. The CDR3 DNA follows: TGTGCCAGTAGGACAGGGGGAACTGGGGCCAACGTCCTGACTTTC. The variable domain in full, with the rest retrieved from reference TRBV19 and TRBJ2-6, is DGGITQSPKYLFRKEGQNVTLSCEQNLNHDAMYWYRQDPGQGLRLIYYSQIVNDFQKGDIAEGYSVSREKKESFPLTVTSAQKNPTAFYLCASRTGGTGANVLTFGAGSRLTVL.

The chain joins TRBV7-6 to TRBJ2-3, with 7 bases aligning to TRBD2. The germline V gene has CDR1 SGHVS and CDR2 FNYEAQ. This CDR3 comprises 15 residues. Unmatched junction bases numbered 3, after V lost 1 base and J lost 2 bases. This CDR3 is CASSLGLAVTDTQYF. In DNA form, the CDR3 reads TGTGCCAGCAGCTTAGGTCTAGCGGTCACAGATACGCAGTATTTT.

V gene TRBV6-6 combines with J gene TRBJ2-1; D unclear. V lost 5 bases to trimming and J lost 8 bases, with 13 bases between them. CDR3 length: 13 residues. CDR1 and CDR2 from the germline V gene are MNHNY and SVGAGI (reference sequence). Here the CDR3 DNA reads TGTGCCAGCAGTAGCTTGAGGAGAGATGAGCAGTTCTTC. This gives the protein CASSSLRRDEQFF.

The J gene is TRBJ2-1, the V gene TRBV2; TRBD2 aligns across 10 bases. Germline V gene sequence: CDR1 SNHLY, CDR2 FYNNEI. Unmatched junction bases numbered 9, after V lost 3 bases and J lost 4 bases. The CDR3 loop spans 17 amino acids. The CDR3, as DNA: TGTGCCAGCAGTGACCTGTCTAGCGGGAGTGTGTACAATGAGCAGTTCTTC. This encodes CASSDLSSGSVYNEQFF.

This chain joins TRBV6-6 and TRBJ2-7, with 9 bases that match TRBD1. The ends lost 5 bases at V and 2 bases at J; junction bases unmatched: 4. The germline CDR1 and CDR2 sequences are MNHNY and SVGAGI (reference sequence). This CDR3 comprises 14 residues. The CDR3 DNA reads TGTGCCAGCAGTCACCGGGACAGGGCCTACGAGCAGTACTTC. Residues: CASSHRDRAYEQYF.

The chain has TRBV9 and TRBJ1-2, with 7 bases identical to TRBD1. The CDR3 contains 11 residues. The V and J ends lost 2 bases and 10 bases, in that order; junction bases with no gene match: 2. The germline V gene encodes CDR1 SGDLS and CDR2 YYNGEE. In DNA form, the CDR3 reads TGTGCCAGCAGCGTTCAGGGGGACTACACCTTC. Its protein product is CASSVQGDYTF.

This sequence joins TRBV7-9 and TRBJ1-2; no firm D call. The CDR3 spans 11 residues. The V and J ends lost 3 bases and 6 bases respectively, with 5 bases between them. Germline CDR1 is SEHNR and CDR2 is FQNEAQ (reference sequence). The CDR3 DNA sequence: TGTGCCAGCAGCTTTTTGAATGGCTACACCTTC. Its translation is CASSFLNGYTF.

This chain connects TRBV10-3 to TRBJ2-1; 9 bases are shared with TRBD1. The germline V gene has CDR1 ENHRY and CDR2 SYGVKD. This CDR3 is 15 amino acids long. The ends lost 7 bases at V and 4 bases at J; junction bases unmatched: 8. The CDR3 nucleotides read TGTGCCATCACCCAACAGGGGGCGGGTTACAATGAGCAGTTCTTC. This gives the protein CAITQQGAGYNEQFF.

The chain couples TRBV6-5 to TRBJ1-1; no clear D gene. Trimming removed 6 bases from V and 0 bases from J, with 11 bases in between. The CDR3 length is 14 residues. Germline CDR1 MNHEY, CDR2 SVGAGI. CDR3 coding DNA: TGTGCCAGCAGAGTGAGTGCCATGAACACTGAAGCTTTCTTT. It specifies CASRVSAMNTEAFF.

The CDR3 sequence is CASSLRAGVQFF. CDR3 in DNA: TGTGCCAGCAGCTTAAGGGCGGGAGTGCAGTTCTTC. This chain uses TRBV7-9 with TRBJ2-1; TRBD2 agrees at 7 bases. The CDR3 length is 12 residues. CDR1 and CDR2 (germline): SEHNR, FQNEAQ (reference sequence). Trimming removed 2 bases from V and 12 bases from J; junction bases left unmatched: 4.

This clone was seen just once. The chain recombines TRBV5-4 with TRBJ2-5; D perhaps matches TRBD2 (6 bases). The V end lost 0 bases, the J end lost 3 bases, and 6 bases lay between the germline ends. Germline values: CDR1 SGHNT, CDR2 YYREEE (reference sequence). CDR3 size: 13 residues. The CDR3 DNA reads TGTGCCAGCAGCTTGGGGGGGGAAGAGACCCAGTACTTC. Its protein is CASSLGGEETQYF.

This clone was seen more than once but under ten times. This sequence joins TRBV5-4 and TRBJ2-3, with D possibly matching TRBD2 (5 bases). From germline, CDR1 is SGHNT and CDR2 YYREEE (reference sequence). Between the trimmed V and J ends, which lost 0 bases and 5 bases, there was a span of 10 bases. This CDR3 has 14 amino acids. The DNA of the CDR3 is TGTGCCAGCAGCTTGGGGGCCCGGGGAGATACGCAGTATTTT. Translation: CASSLGARGDTQYF.

This rearrangement joins TRBV7-2 to TRBJ2-1, with 11 positions matching TRBD1. Trimming cost V 5 bases and J 7 bases; bases outside gene matches: 1. Germline loops: CDR1 SGHTA, CDR2 FQGNSA. The CDR3 spans 13 residues. CDR3 bases: TGTGCCAGCAGCCGGGACAGGGGGAATGAGCAGTTCTTC. This gives the protein CASSRDRGNEQFF.